Presented here are 21 T cell receptor beta chains from one specimen sequenced in a study of shared clonotypes between healthy human individuals. Using immunoSEQ multiplex PCR, the repertoire was profiled, and TCRdb retains in-frame clones only, with some absent. The sample holds over 2 million clones, under 95% seen once. Sequencing was done on a sample of naive CD4+ T cells from PBMCs. Subset indicated: CD45RA+ positively selected. These TCRs come from a man aged 18 to 29 in good health. Some clones in this sample may be carry-over from other donors' samples.

The chain joins TRBV5-4 to TRBJ1-2; 9 nucleotides align to TRBD1. There are 16 residues in the CDR3. Germline lookup yields CDR1 SGHNT and CDR2 YYREEE (reference sequence). The junction had 8 bases not matched to a gene; V was cut back by 4 bases and J by 1 base. This CDR3 reads CASSAGQGFFNYGYTF. CDR3 nucleotides: TGTGCCAGCAGCGCAGGACAGGGGTTTTTTAACTATGGCTACACCTTC.

About this clone itself: This CDR3 is also generated by other DNA sequences in the sample. This sequence joins TRBV7-3 and TRBJ2-1; TRBD2 agrees at 11 bases. Germline assignment: CDR1 SGHTA and CDR2 FQGTGA. J lost 4 bases, V lost 2 bases, and 4 bases had no gene match. CDR3 length equals 16 residues. The CDR3 coding sequence is TGTGCCAGCAGCTTATCGACTAGCGGGACGTACAATGAGCAGTTCTTC. It codes for CASSLSTSGTYNEQFF.

The V and J genes are TRBV5-1 and TRBJ1-4; TRBD1 matches at 9 bases. V lost 3 bases, J lost 7 bases, and 4 bases stayed unmatched. Germline assignment: CDR1 SGHRS and CDR2 YFSETQ. This CDR3 spans 14 amino acids. This chain's CDR3 is CASSSGTGTEKLFF. In nucleotides, the CDR3 is TGCGCCAGCAGCTCCGGGACAGGGACTGAAAAACTGTTTTTT.

The CDR3 reads CASSVVVGVAANTGELFF. CDR3 nucleotide sequence: TGTGCCAGCAGCGTAGTTGTGGGAGTAGCCGCGAACACCGGGGAGCTGTTTTTT. V is TRBV9 and J is TRBJ2-2, with D perhaps matching TRBD2 (5 bases). In germline, CDR1 is SGDLS, CDR2 YYNGEE. The ends were cut back, 0 bases at V and 0 bases at J, with 15 bases in the middle. The CDR3 length is 18 residues.

Of note for this clone: In the same sample, other DNA sequences code for this CDR3. The chain has TRBV5-1 and TRBJ1-3; D is possibly TRBD1 (5 bases). V was pared by 1 base and J by 2 bases, with 10 bases between. Per the germline V gene, CDR1 is SGHRS and CDR2 is YFSETQ. The CDR3 is made up of 15 amino acids. The CDR3 DNA reads as TGCGCCAGCAGCTTGTCGACAGCTACTGGAAACACCATATATTTT. Its translation: CASSLSTATGNTIYF.

As to this clone: The sample contains more than one DNA sequence encoding this CDR3. The V and J genes are TRBV28 and TRBJ1-1; a possible D gene is TRBD1 (5 bases). V shed 5 bases and J shed 1 base, with 14 bases lying between them. The germline CDR1 and CDR2 sequences are MDHEN and SYDVKM. The CDR3 totals 15 residues. CDR3 in amino acids: CASSLHGTANTEAFF. For the CDR3, the DNA is TGTGCCAGCAGTCTACACGGGACGGCGAACACTGAAGCTTTCTTT.

The chain uses TRBV7-2 and TRBJ2-1, with D possibly TRBD2 on 6 matching bases. CDR1 is SGHTA, CDR2 FQGNSA, per germline. The CDR3 is made up of 15 amino acids. Trimming shortened V by 6 bases and J by 2 bases, and 14 bases separated the two germline ends. The CDR3 is CASRTPGLAYNEQFF. In nucleotides, the CDR3 is TGTGCCAGCAGGACCCCGGGACTGGCCTACAATGAGCAGTTCTTC.

This sequence joins TRBV6-1 and TRBJ2-5; 9 positions match TRBD2. There are 15 residues in the CDR3. V shed 0 bases, J shed 3 bases, and the junction held 2 bases outside the gene matches. CDR1 is MNHNS and CDR2 is SASEGT in the germline V gene. The CDR3 here is CASSEAASGKETQYF. The DNA for the CDR3 is TGTGCCAGCAGTGAAGCGGCTAGCGGGAAAGAGACCCAGTACTTC.

V is TRBV5-4 and J is TRBJ2-2; TRBD1 agrees at 8 bases. CDR1 and CDR2 (germline): SGHNT, YYREEE (reference sequence). V lost 9 bases to trimming and J lost 1 base; unmatched junction nucleotides: 5. This CDR3 contains 14 residues. The CDR3 loop reads CATLTGVNTGELFF. In DNA form, the CDR3 reads TGTGCCACCTTGACAGGGGTGAACACCGGGGAGCTGTTTTTT.

The J gene is TRBJ1-1, the V gene TRBV5-1; no firm D call. Trimming removed 1 base at V and 6 bases at J, with 10 bases between. This CDR3 is built from 13 residues. Germline lookup yields CDR1 SGHRS and CDR2 YFSETQ. CDR3 protein: CASSLRDSAEAFF. The CDR3 bases are TGCGCCAGCAGCTTGCGGGATAGCGCTGAAGCTTTCTTT.

This clone was counted a single time. The chain has TRBV30 and TRBJ2-5, with 7 positions matching TRBD1. Unmatched junction bases numbered 13, after V lost 3 bases and J lost 9 bases. Germline CDR1 reads GTSNPN; CDR2 reads SVGIG (reference sequence). The CDR3 runs 14 residues. CDR3 amino acids: CAWRGIMAGGPQYF. Written as DNA, the CDR3 is TGTGCCTGGAGGGGTATTATGGCAGGGGGTCCCCAGTACTTC.

The CDR3 is CASSLVGSGYYGYTF. The CDR3 DNA follows: TGTGCCAGCAGTTTGGTCGGGTCGGGGTACTATGGCTACACCTTC. The chain has TRBV28 and TRBJ1-2; D call uncertain. The V and J ends lost 3 bases and 3 bases respectively, with 14 bases between them. This CDR3 region has 15 residues. Germline CDR1 is MDHEN and CDR2 is SYDVKM.

This sequence joins TRBV7-6 and TRBJ2-1, with a tentative D call TRBD1 (5 bases). The CDR3 has 14 amino acids. Germline V gene data show CDR1 as SGHVS and CDR2 as FNYEAQ. V dropped 0 bases and J dropped 6 bases, with 9 bases sitting between them. The CDR3 DNA sequence: TGTGCCAGCAGCTTAGCTTCCCAGGGCAATGAGCAGTTCTTC. It specifies CASSLASQGNEQFF.

This sequence joins TRBV9 and TRBJ2-7; TRBD2 matches 13 bases. The junction had 6 bases not matched to a gene; V was cut back by 3 bases and J by 3 bases. The CDR3 runs 16 residues. The germline V gene encodes CDR1 SGDLS and CDR2 YYNGEE. Here the CDR3 DNA reads TGTGCCAGCAGCGAAACCGGGACTAGCGGGATCTACGAGCAGTACTTC. It is translated as CASSETGTSGIYEQYF.

Of note for this clone: Additional DNA sequences in this sample encode the identical CDR3. The V gene is TRBV6-1, the J gene TRBJ1-3; TRBD1 aligns across 8 bases. Germline CDR1 MNHNS, CDR2 SASEGT. There are 14 residues in the CDR3. The V segment lost 4 bases and the J segment 4 bases; nucleotides outside the gene matches: 3. For the CDR3, the DNA is TGTGCCAGCAGTGCGGACAGGGCCGGAAACACCATATATTTT. This sequence encodes CASSADRAGNTIYF.

The genes are TRBV29-1 and TRBJ2-3; D possibly matches TRBD1 or TRBD2 (5 bases each). The ends were cut back, 8 bases at V and 5 bases at J, with 26 bases in the middle. CDR3 length: 16 amino acids. CDR1 and CDR2 (germline): SQVTM, ANQGSEA. CDR3 region: CSINTRDGRFVDTQYF. DNA for the CDR3: TGCAGCATTAACACCAGGGACGGCCGTTTTGTAGATACGCAGTATTTT.

V gene TRBV28 combines with J gene TRBJ2-2, with D perhaps matching TRBD1 or TRBD2 (5 bases each). This CDR3 comprises 15 residues. Germline V gene data show CDR1 as MDHEN and CDR2 as SYDVKM. V was trimmed by 5 bases and J by 3 bases, leaving 13 bases between them. The CDR3 spells CASSHRDRHTGELFF. The DNA for the CDR3 is TGTGCCAGCAGTCACCGGGACCGGCACACCGGGGAGCTGTTTTTT.

This clone was seen a single time. The J gene is TRBJ2-1, the V gene TRBV9; no clear D. The germline V gene has CDR1 SGDLS and CDR2 YYNGEE. V lost 0 bases and J lost 6, with 10 bases in between. This CDR3 is built from 14 residues. CDR3 loop: CASSVVGRTNEQFF. CDR3 nucleotide sequence: TGTGCCAGCAGCGTAGTTGGCCGAACCAATGAGCAGTTCTTC.

This clone was observed a handful of times. The chain carries TRBV4-1 and TRBJ1-3; no clear D gene. CDR1 is MGHRA and CDR2 is YSYEKL in the germline V gene. This CDR3 is 13 amino acids long. V was pared by 3 bases and J by 2 bases, with 5 bases between. The CDR3 nucleotides read TGCGCCAGCAGCCAGATGGCTGGAAACACCATATATTTT. It yields the protein CASSQMAGNTIYF.

V and J are TRBV5-1 and TRBJ1-2, with D unclear. The V end was cut by 2 bases, the J end by 10 bases, with 12 bases between. Germline CDR1 is SGHRS and CDR2 is YFSETQ. The CDR3 extends over 12 amino acids. The CDR3 here is CASSFSQKDYTF. The CDR3 DNA reads TGCGCCAGCAGCTTCAGCCAGAAGGACTACACCTTC.

The chain carries TRBV11-2 and TRBJ1-3; 9 bases line up with TRBD1. After removal of 4 bases from V and 3 bases from J, the junction contained 10 bases not matched to a gene. CDR1 is SGHAT, CDR2 FQNNGV, per germline. CDR3 length: 17 amino acids. The chain's CDR3 is CASSSLQGARGGNTIYF. DNA of the CDR3: TGTGCCAGCAGCTCCCTACAGGGGGCTCGAGGTGGAAACACCATATATTTT.